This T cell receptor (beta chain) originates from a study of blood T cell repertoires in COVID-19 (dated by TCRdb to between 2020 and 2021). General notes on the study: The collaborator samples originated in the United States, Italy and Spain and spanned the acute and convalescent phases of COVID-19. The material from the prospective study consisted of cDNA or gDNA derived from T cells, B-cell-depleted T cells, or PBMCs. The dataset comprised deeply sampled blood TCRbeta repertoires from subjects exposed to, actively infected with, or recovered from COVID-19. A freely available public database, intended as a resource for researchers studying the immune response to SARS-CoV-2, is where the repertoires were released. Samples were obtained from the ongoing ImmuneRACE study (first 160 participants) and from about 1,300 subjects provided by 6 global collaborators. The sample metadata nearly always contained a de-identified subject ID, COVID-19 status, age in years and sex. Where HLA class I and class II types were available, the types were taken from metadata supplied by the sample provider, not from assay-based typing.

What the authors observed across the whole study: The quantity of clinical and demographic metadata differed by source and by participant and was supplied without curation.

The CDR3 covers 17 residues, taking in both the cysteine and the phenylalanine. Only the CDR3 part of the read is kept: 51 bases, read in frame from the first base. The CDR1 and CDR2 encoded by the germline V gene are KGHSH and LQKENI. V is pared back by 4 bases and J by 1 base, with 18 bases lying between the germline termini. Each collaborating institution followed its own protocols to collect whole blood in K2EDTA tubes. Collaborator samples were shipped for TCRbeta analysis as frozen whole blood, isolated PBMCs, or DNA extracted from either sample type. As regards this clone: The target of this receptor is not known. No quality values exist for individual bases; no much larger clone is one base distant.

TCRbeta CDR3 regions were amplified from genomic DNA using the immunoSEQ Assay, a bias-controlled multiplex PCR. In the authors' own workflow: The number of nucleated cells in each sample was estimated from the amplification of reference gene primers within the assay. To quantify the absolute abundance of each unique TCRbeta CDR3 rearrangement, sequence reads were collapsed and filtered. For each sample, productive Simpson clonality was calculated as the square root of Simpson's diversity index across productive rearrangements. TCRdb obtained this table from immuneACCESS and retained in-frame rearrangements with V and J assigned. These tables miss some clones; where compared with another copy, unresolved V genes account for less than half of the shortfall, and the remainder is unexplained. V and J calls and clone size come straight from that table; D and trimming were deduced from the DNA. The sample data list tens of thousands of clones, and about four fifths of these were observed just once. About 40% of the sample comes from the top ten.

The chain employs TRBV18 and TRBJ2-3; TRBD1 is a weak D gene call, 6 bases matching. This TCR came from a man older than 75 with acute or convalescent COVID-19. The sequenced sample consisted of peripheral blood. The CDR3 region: CASSLITSGARTDTQYF. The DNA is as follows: TGTGCCAGCTCACTCATTACTTCAGGGGCCCGCACAGATACGCAGTATTTT.